This T cell receptor (beta chain) derives from a study of somatic mutations in cytotoxic T cells in rheumatoid arthritis. Study overall: Flow cytometry sorted some V beta antibody-stained T-cell populations to nearly 100% purity, V beta1+ cells among them being sequenced for TCRB.

This CDR3 region has 13 residues. Trimming shortened V by 2 bases and J by 3 bases, and 7 bases separated the two germline ends. Germline CDR1 is MRHNA and CDR2 is SNTAGT. Regarding the study as a whole: A largest CD8+ clone above 20% of CD8+ cells occurred in about an eighth of the roughly 65 patients.

This clone was seen a few times. The target antigen is unknown. Method: immunoSEQ multiplex PCR; TCRdb's copy keeps in-frame clones and lacks some. The sample lists about 20,000 clones; about 85% were seen once. This TCR derives from an adult with rheumatoid arthritis. J is TRBJ1-1 and V is TRBV6-4, with D unresolved. The source material was CD8+ T cells sorted from blood. In nucleotides, the CDR3 is TGTGCCAGCAGTGACCGGTCGGACACTGAAGCTTTCTTT. This encodes CASSDRSDTEAFF.